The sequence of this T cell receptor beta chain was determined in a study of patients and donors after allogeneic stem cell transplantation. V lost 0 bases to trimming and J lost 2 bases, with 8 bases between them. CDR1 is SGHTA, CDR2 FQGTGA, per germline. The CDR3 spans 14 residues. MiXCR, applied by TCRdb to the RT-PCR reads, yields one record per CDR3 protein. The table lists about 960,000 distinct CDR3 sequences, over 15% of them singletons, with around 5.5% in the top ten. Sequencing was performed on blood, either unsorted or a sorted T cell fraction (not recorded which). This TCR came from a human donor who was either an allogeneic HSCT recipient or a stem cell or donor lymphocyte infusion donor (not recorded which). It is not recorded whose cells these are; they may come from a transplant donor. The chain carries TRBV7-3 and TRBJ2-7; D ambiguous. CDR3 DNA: TGTGCCAGCAGCTTAACTCCGGGCCCCTACGAGCAGTACTTC. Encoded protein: CASSLTPGPYEQYF.